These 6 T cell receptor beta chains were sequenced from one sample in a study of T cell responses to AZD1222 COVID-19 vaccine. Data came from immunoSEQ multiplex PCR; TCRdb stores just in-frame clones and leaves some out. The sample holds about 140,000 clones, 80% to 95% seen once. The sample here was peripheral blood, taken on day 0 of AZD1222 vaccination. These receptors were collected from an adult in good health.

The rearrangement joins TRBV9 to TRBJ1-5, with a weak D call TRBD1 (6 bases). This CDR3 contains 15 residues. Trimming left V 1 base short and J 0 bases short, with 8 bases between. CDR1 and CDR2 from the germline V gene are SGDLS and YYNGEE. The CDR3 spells CASSVTGNSNQPQHF. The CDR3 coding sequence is TGTGCCAGCAGCGTAACAGGGAATAGCAATCAGCCCCAGCATTTT. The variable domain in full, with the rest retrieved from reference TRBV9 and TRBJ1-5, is DSGVTQTPKHLITATGQRVTLRCSPRSGDLSVYWYQQSLDQGLQFLIQYYNGEERAKGNILERFSAQQFPDLHSELNLSSLELGDSALYFCASSVTGNSNQPQHFGDGTRLSIL.

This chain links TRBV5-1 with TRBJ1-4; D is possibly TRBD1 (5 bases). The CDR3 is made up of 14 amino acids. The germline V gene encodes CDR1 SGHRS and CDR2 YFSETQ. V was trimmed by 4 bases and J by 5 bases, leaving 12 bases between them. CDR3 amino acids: CASSQTASNEKLFF. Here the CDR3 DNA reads TGCGCCAGCAGCCAGACAGCCTCCAATGAAAAACTGTTTTTT.

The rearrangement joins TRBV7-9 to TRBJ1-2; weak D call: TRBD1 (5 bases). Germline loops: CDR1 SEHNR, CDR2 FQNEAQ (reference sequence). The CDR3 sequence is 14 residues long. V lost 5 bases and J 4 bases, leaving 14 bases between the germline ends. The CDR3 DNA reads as TGTGCCAGCAGCAGGGGCCCGGGAATCTATGGCTACACCTTC. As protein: CASSRGPGIYGYTF.

For the CDR3, the DNA is TGCAGCGTCCGGACAGGGGTTCATGAGCAGTTCTTC. Its translation is CSVRTGVHEQFF. This chain uses TRBV29-1 with TRBJ2-1; 9 positions agree with TRBD1. Germline V gene data show CDR1 as SQVTM and CDR2 as ANQGSEA. This CDR3 is built from 12 residues. V lost 6 bases, J lost 8 bases, and 5 bases stayed unmatched.

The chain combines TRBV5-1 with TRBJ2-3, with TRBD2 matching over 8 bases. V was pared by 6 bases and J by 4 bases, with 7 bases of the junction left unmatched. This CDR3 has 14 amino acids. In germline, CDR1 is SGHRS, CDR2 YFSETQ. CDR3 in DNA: TGCGCCAGCACCAGGGCGGGAGGTGCAGATACGCAGTATTTT. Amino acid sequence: CASTRAGGADTQYF.

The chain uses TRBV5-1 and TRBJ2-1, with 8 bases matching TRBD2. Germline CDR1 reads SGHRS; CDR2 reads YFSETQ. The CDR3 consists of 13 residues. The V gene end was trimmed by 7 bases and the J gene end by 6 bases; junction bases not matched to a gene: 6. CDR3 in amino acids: CASRAGGFNEQFF. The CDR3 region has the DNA TGCGCCAGCCGGGCGGGGGGATTCAATGAGCAGTTCTTC.